Described below is a single T cell receptor beta chain sequence and its context. This clonotype has a count of ten or more. It lacks a known antigen. The sample holds no much larger clone one base away, and base qualities are not on file. The library was generated by PCR. The data were produced on an Illumina HiSeq 2500. Molecular barcoding was employed in the preparation of TCR libraries, with unique molecular identifiers being used to normalize TCRbeta repertoire quantification. TCRdb ran its own pipeline on the public reads, namely fastp trimming at Q25 and MiXCR clone calling, and kept in-frame beta chains. For every CDR3 protein sequence, its rows merge into one entry that carries the most common genes and DNA. The sample table lists some 200,000 distinct CDR3 sequences, approximately 8.4% of them with a count of one. Clones ranked in the top ten supply less than 40% of the sample. These data belong to a study of T-cell reconstitution after alpha-beta-depleted transplantation in children (dated by TCRdb to about 2016). General notes on the study: T-cell immune reconstitution after TCRalphabeta/CD19-depleted allogeneic hematopoietic cell transplantation in children was quantitatively tracked in the study by means of TCR repertoire profiling.

Reading the label with the study, this specimen's treatment or condition is: allogeneic hematopoietic cell transplantation with graft depleted of TCRalphabeta T cells and CD19 B cells. TCRalphabeta/CD19-depleted allogeneic hematopoietic cell grafts were given to the transplant recipients, all of whom were children. Overall study outcomes, separate from this receptor: Hyperexpanded clone frequencies declined over subsequent months; after one year, T-cell counts and TCRbeta diversity were mostly attributed to newly produced T cells. In some patients, high TCRbeta diversity at day 60 was attributed to recipient T cells and intrathymic progenitors that had survived conditioning. Apparently early alphabetaT-cell count recovery about two months after transplant reportedly relied on only several hundred rapidly expanded clones derived from non-depleted graft cells.

The TCR sequence derives from a male patient under 10 years old who had a stem cell transplant for acute myeloid leukemia, so the T cells may come from the graft donor. Material: PBMCs, mostly from graft donor cells, obtained 360 days after TCRalphabeta/CD19-depleted stem cell transplant.

The DNA sequence follows: TGTGCCAGCAGCCCTGGGACTAGGATAGCCGACGAGCAGTACGTC. The translation is CASSPGTRIADEQYV. The rearranged chain carries TRBV7-2 and TRBJ2-7, with 8 bases aligning to TRBD2. From cysteine to valine, the CDR3 is 15 amino acids long. Only CDR3 DNA remains: 45 bases, in frame from the first base. CDR1 and CDR2 were assigned from the germline V gene as SGHTA and FQGNSA. V and J are trimmed by 5 bases and 5 bases, and the gene matches miss 11 bases of the junction.